What follows are 13 T cell receptor beta chains derived from one specimen sequenced in a study of OX40 agonist ivuxolimab in advanced cancers. Only in-frame clones appear in the TCRdb table, and some are missing; sequencing was by immunoSEQ multiplex PCR. The profile shows about 34,000 clones, roughly 87% of them singletons. Sample: CD4+ or CD8+ T cells sorted from blood, taken in a trial of the OX40 agonist ivuxolimab. These receptors were collected from an adult with an advanced solid tumor such as melanoma, head and neck, liver or kidney cancer.

CDR3: CASSFLAGEVTDTQYF. The CDR3 DNA sequence: TGTGCCAGCAGCTTCCTAGCGGGAGAGGTTACAGATACGCAGTATTTT. This chain connects TRBV5-6 to TRBJ2-3; the match to TRBD2 covers 10 bases. V shed 2 bases, J shed 3 bases, and the junction held 6 bases outside the gene matches. From germline, CDR1 is SGHDT and CDR2 YYEEEE. The CDR3 totals 16 residues. The whole variable domain, filled in from reference TRBV5-6 and TRBJ2-3, reads DAGVTQSPTHLIKTRGQQVTLRCSPKSGHDTVSWYQQALGQGPQFIFQYYEEEERQRGNFPDRFSGHQFPNYSSELNVNALLLGDSALYLCASSFLAGEVTDTQYFGPGTRLTVL.

This sequence joins TRBV27 and TRBJ1-2; 9 bases match TRBD1. Germline V gene sequence: CDR1 MNHEY, CDR2 SMNVEV (reference sequence). With 0 bases clipped from V and 5 bases from J, the junction kept 4 bases outside the gene matches. This CDR3 comprises 15 residues. Here the CDR3 DNA reads TGTGCCAGCAGTTTATCTAGGGGACAGGGATATGGCTACACCTTC. It specifies CASSLSRGQGYGYTF.

This chain joins TRBV11-3 and TRBJ2-7, with D perhaps matching TRBD1 (6 bases). The CDR3 length is 15 residues. Trimming removed 5 bases from V and 2 bases from J, with 16 bases in between. Germline CDR1 is SGHNT and CDR2 is YENEEA. The CDR3: CASSANFRDTYEQYF. The CDR3 DNA sequence: TGTGCCAGCAGCGCTAATTTCCGGGACACCTACGAGCAGTACTTC.

The chain employs TRBV2 and TRBJ2-7; D gene uncertain. Trimming took off 3 bases at V and 1 base at J, with 13 bases between the two ends. The CDR3 extends over 15 amino acids. Germline assignment: CDR1 SNHLY and CDR2 FYNNEI. The CDR3 region is CASSEVRFLSYEQYF. In nucleotides, the CDR3 is TGTGCCAGCAGTGAGGTGCGGTTCCTATCCTACGAGCAGTACTTC.

This rearrangement joins TRBV30 to TRBJ1-6; the D is unclear. CDR3 size: 14 residues. With 0 bases removed from V and 7 bases from J, the gap between germline ends came to 10 bases. Per germline, CDR1 GTSNPN and CDR2 SVGIG (reference sequence). In nucleotides, the CDR3 is TGTGCCTGGAGTGTTTTGACCTTAAATTCACCCCTCCACTTT. This encodes CAWSVLTLNSPLHF. The full variable domain, in which reference TRBV30 and TRBJ1-6 provide the parts outside the CDR3, is SQTIHQWPATLVQPVGSPLSLECTVEGTSNPNLYWYRQAAGRGLQLLFYSVGIGQISSEVPQNLSASRPQDRQFILSSKKLLLSDSGFYLCAWSVLTLNSPLHFGNGTRLTVT.

This chain links TRBV7-6 with TRBJ2-1; tentatively, D is TRBD1 (6 bases). The CDR3 runs 12 residues. CDR1 and CDR2 (germline): SGHVS, FNYEAQ. Trimming took 3 bases from V and 8 from J, leaving 8 bases between them. CDR3: CASSLDSYEQFF. The CDR3 DNA reads TGTGCCAGCAGCTTGGACAGTTATGAGCAGTTCTTC.

The chain uses TRBV28 and TRBJ2-5, with 8 bases aligning to TRBD2. The CDR3 covers 16 residues. V lost 1 base and J lost 0; bases outside the gene matches: 4. CDR1 MDHEN and CDR2 SYDVKM come from the germline V gene. The CDR3: CASSLLTSGNQETQYF. The DNA of the CDR3 is TGTGCCAGCAGTTTATTAACTAGCGGAAACCAAGAGACCCAGTACTTC.

The chain has TRBV7-9 and TRBJ2-1; D is possibly TRBD1 or TRBD2 (6 bases each). CDR3 length equals 13 residues. Looked up from germline, CDR1 is SEHNR and CDR2 is FQNEAQ (reference sequence). V was trimmed by 1 base and J by 10 bases, leaving 11 bases between them. The CDR3 reads CASSLVGGREQFF. CDR3 DNA sequence: TGTGCCAGCAGCTTAGTTGGGGGGCGGGAGCAGTTCTTC.

The chain links TRBV27 to TRBJ2-5, with TRBD1 matching 7 bases. Germline loops: CDR1 MNHEY, CDR2 SMNVEV (reference sequence). The CDR3 covers 14 residues. Germline trimming cut 3 bases from V and 11 bases from J; bases unmatched to any gene: 12. Here the CDR3 reads CASSFTGEPREQYF. The CDR3 nucleotides read TGTGCCAGCAGTTTTACAGGGGAACCGAGGGAGCAGTACTTC.

With regard to this clone: One end of the junction varies from germline; a read error may be responsible. The chain has TRBV7-7 and TRBJ2-5; 9 bases fit TRBD1. Germline-derived CDR1 and CDR2 are SSHAT and FNYEAQ (reference sequence). The CDR3 length is 17 residues. The CDR3, as DNA: TGTGCTAGCAGCTTAAAACCCTTGGGGACAGGGTGGGAGACCCAGTACTTC. This gives the protein CASSLKPLGTGWETQYF.

This clone turned up a few times. The CDR3: CASGKTGSNQPQHF. DNA of the CDR3: TGTGCCAGCGGAAAAACGGGCAGCAATCAGCCCCAGCATTTT. This rearrangement joins TRBV27 to TRBJ1-5, with no clear D. The CDR3 is 14 amino acids. Trimming pared 8 bases from V and 1 base from J, leaving 12 bases between. Germline lookup yields CDR1 MNHEY and CDR2 SMNVEV (reference sequence).

The V and J genes are TRBV19 and TRBJ2-7, with D perhaps given as TRBD1 or TRBD2 (5 bases each). Near its end, the DNA agrees better with TRBJ2-1, so the J call may be wrong. CDR3 length: 15 residues. Germline lookup yields CDR1 LNHDA and CDR2 SQIVND (reference sequence). CDR3 in amino acids: CASSRGGAAYNEQFF. CDR3 nucleotide sequence: TGTGCCAGTAGTCGGGGTGGGGCCGCCTACAATGAGCAGTTCTTC.

The chain uses TRBV28 and TRBJ1-5; the match to TRBD1 covers 7 bases. This CDR3 region has 16 residues. Germline CDR1 MDHEN, CDR2 SYDVKM. J gave up 6 bases and V 4 bases, and 12 bases lay outside the gene matches. This CDR3 reads CASSSLPGQSPQPQHF. The CDR3, as DNA: TGTGCCAGCAGTTCGCTACCGGGACAGTCACCTCAGCCCCAGCATTTT.